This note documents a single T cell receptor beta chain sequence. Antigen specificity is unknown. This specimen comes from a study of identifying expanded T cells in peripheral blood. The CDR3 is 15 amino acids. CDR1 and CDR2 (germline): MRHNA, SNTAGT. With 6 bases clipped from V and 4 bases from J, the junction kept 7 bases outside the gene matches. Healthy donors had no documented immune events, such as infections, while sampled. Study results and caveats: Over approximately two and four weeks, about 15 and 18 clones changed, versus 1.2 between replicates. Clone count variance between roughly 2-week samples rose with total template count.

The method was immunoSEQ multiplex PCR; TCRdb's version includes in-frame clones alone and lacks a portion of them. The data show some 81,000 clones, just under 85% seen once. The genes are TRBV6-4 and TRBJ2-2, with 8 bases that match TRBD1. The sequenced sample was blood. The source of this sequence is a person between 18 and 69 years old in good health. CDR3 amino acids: CASSLGQGGTGELFF. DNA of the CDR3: TGTGCCAGCAGCCTCGGACAGGGAGGCACCGGGGAGCTGTTTTTT.